This TCR beta chain was sequenced in a study of a mutant IDH1 vaccine in newly diagnosed glioma (dated by TCRdb to the early 2020s). Describing the broader study: Patients received eight vaccinations in weeks 1, 3, 5, 7, 11, 15, 19 and 23, corresponding to visits V03 through V10. Vaccination began 4-6 weeks after radiotherapy alone, or alongside temozolomide cycles in the chemotherapy-containing groups. Before enrollment, patients had received standard therapy of radiotherapy alone, temozolomide alone, or radiochemotherapy with temozolomide; most received the combination. Longitudinal TCRB deep sequencing was performed for 25 to 30 treated patients wherever samples were available for exploratory analyses. Of the roughly 30 treated patients, 62.5% were male and approximately 38% were female, and a mean age of approximately 40 years was recorded. Peripheral blood samples were drawn at six visits, namely V03 (baseline), V05, V07, V10, V12 and V13. Results the study describes overall, beyond this receptor: Changes in the top peripheral T cell clonotypes picked up by TCRB sequencing did not appear to be linked to pseudoprogression. Across multiple MHC alleles, vaccine-induced immune responses were seen in 93.3% of patients. It was noted by the authors that analyses of patient blood samples could not be reproduced owing to sample limitations. Availability determined which PBMC samples were chosen for TCRB deep sequencing.

Library prep was done by the immunoSEQ multiplex PCR assay. Rearranged TCR beta chain sequences were amplified using the hsTCRB Kit according to the manufacturer's protocol. TCRB libraries were sequenced on an Illumina MiSeq. On the authors' methods: The kit vendor's proprietary platform handled demultiplexing, trimming and gene mapping. The immuneACCESS repertoire file appears here via TCRdb, limited to in-frame rearrangements. These files lack a portion of the clones; in checked studies, under half of the deficit traces to unresolved V genes, and the cause of the others is not known. The V and J calls and the clone size are those of that table, but D and trimming were determined from the DNA. The sample yields roughly 28,000 clones; 89% were counted once. Jointly, the top ten make up more than 15% of the sample. In regard to this clone: Its antigen is not yet known. The record has no base qualities; no much larger clone is one base away.

Inclusive of the bounding cysteine and phenylalanine, the CDR3 is 13 residues long. Just CDR3 DNA is preserved here, 39 bases in frame from base 1. The germline V gene (reference sequence) gives CDR1 as SEHNR and CDR2 as FQNEAQ. V lost 3 bases and J lost 7 bases; the stretch between them is 10 bases long. Explained via the paper, the time point label denotes: week 5, during vaccination. Each vaccine dose was 300 ug of a 20-mer mutant IDH1 peptide in Montanide, given subcutaneously with topical imiquimod. All donors had newly diagnosed IDH1-mutant astrocytomas of WHO grade 3 or 4 that showed loss of nuclear ATRX. The samples were drawn from NOA16, a multicentre, single-arm, open-label phase I trial in Germany that tested a mutant IDH1 peptide vaccine in humans for the first time. The DNeasy Blood and Tissue Kit was used to extract genomic DNA from EDTA blood for TCRB sequencing.

The TCR originated in a young man with glioma. In this chain, TRBV7-9 is recombined with TRBJ2-1; no D gene is confidently identified. The sequences come from PBMCs, collected from a glioma patient whose treatment included an IDH1 peptide vaccine. The nucleotides are TGTGCCAGCAGCTTGGGTCCCGGGAATGAGCAGTTCTTC. This sequence encodes CASSLGPGNEQFF.